The 27 T cell receptor beta chains given below trace back to one sample, sequenced in a study of blood T cell repertoires in COVID-19. Sequencing used immunoSEQ multiplex PCR; TCRdb keeps in-frame clones, though not all of them. The profile shows tens of thousands of clones, 75% to 85% of them singletons. Source material: peripheral blood. The receptors were sampled from a man aged 40-49 years with acute or convalescent COVID-19.

The chain joins TRBV9 to TRBJ2-2; a possible D gene is TRBD1 (6 bases). The CDR3 runs 15 residues. CDR1 is SGDLS and CDR2 is YYNGEE in the germline V gene. V was trimmed by 0 bases and J by 7 bases, leaving 13 bases between them. The CDR3 reads CASSVDTTGSGELFF. CDR3 nucleotides: TGTGCCAGCAGCGTAGATACGACAGGCAGCGGGGAGCTGTTTTTT. Full variable domain (rest looked up from reference TRBV9 and TRBJ2-2): DSGVTQTPKHLITATGQRVTLRCSPRSGDLSVYWYQQSLDQGLQFLIQYYNGEERAKGNILERFSAQQFPDLHSELNLSSLELGDSALYFCASSVDTTGSGELFFGEGSRLTVL.

This clone has just a few counts. The V gene is TRBV24-1, the J gene TRBJ1-5; TRBD1 agrees at 8 bases. The CDR3 is 13 residues long. From germline, CDR1 is KGHDR and CDR2 SFDVKD. J was trimmed by 2 bases and V by 7 bases; bases with no gene match: 0. CDR3 residues: CATRGQGNQPQHF. In nucleotides, the CDR3 is TGTGCCACCAGGGGACAGGGCAATCAGCCCCAGCATTTT.

This clone was counted once. The chain couples TRBV18 to TRBJ1-2; TRBD1 matches 9 bases. CDR3 length: 13 residues. The V gene end was trimmed by 3 bases and the J gene end by 7 bases; junction bases not matched to a gene: 3. Germline V gene sequence: CDR1 KGHSH, CDR2 LQKENI. CDR3 protein: CASSPDRGVGYTF. The CDR3 bases are TGTGCCAGCTCACCGGACAGGGGAGTTGGCTACACCTTC.

The CDR3 here is CASRGQGGETQYF. As DNA, the CDR3 is TGTGCCAGCAGGGGACAGGGGGGGGAGACCCAGTACTTC. The V call is TRBV12-3 or TRBV12-4, the J call TRBJ2-5, with 11 bases matching TRBD1. V gave up 6 bases and J gave up 5 bases; unmatched junction bases: 2. The CDR3 has 13 amino acids.

By share of the sample, this clone is medium-sized. The rearrangement uses TRBV6-5 and TRBJ1-1; tentatively, D is TRBD1 (5 bases). CDR3 length: 14 residues. V lost 8 bases and J lost 3, with 16 bases in between. Looked up from germline, CDR1 is MNHEY and CDR2 is SVGAGI. CDR3 in amino acids: CASGSYRPDTEAFF. For the CDR3, the DNA is TGTGCCAGCGGGTCTTACAGGCCGGACACTGAAGCTTTCTTT.

The chain combines TRBV5-1 with TRBJ1-6, with a weak D call TRBD1 (6 bases). Trimming removed 3 bases from V and 7 bases from J, with 20 bases in between. The V gene's germline CDR1 is SGHRS and CDR2 YFSETQ. CDR3 length: 17 residues. DNA of the CDR3: TGCGCCAGCAGCTCTCTCCCCCAACAGGGCCCAAATTCACCCCTCCACTTT. Its protein is CASSSLPQQGPNSPLHF.

The chain's CDR3 is CASSLVSLETEAFF. CDR3 DNA: TGCGCCAGCAGCTTGGTCAGTCTGGAGACTGAAGCTTTCTTT. The chain couples TRBV5-1 to TRBJ1-1; no firm D call. The CDR3 contains 14 residues. Germline V gives CDR1 SGHRS, CDR2 YFSETQ. V dropped 0 bases and J dropped 5 bases, with 11 bases sitting between them.

In regard to this clone: The junction shows a germline mismatch at one end, possibly a read error. V and J are TRBV10-3 and TRBJ2-1; D might be TRBD2 (6 bases). CDR3 size: 14 residues. Germline loops: CDR1 ENHRY, CDR2 SYGVKD. The CDR3 loop reads CAISGRGVGNEQFF. In DNA, the CDR3 is TGTGCCATTAGTGGGCGGGGAGTGGGAAATGAGCAGTTCTTC.

This clone was counted a single time. The chain links TRBV19 to TRBJ1-1; D remains ambiguous. The CDR3 is 12 residues long. V lost 5 bases and J 6 bases, leaving 10 bases between the germline ends. The germline V gene has CDR1 LNHDA and CDR2 SQIVND (reference sequence). DNA of the CDR3: TGTGCCAGTAGTCCCTCCCTATCTGAAGCTTTCTTT. Its translation: CASSPSLSEAFF.

The chain couples TRBV5-5 to TRBJ2-3; D might be TRBD2 (6 bases). Deletions cut 2 bases from V and 6 bases from J, with 19 bases between. This CDR3 region has 16 residues. From germline, CDR1 is SGHKS and CDR2 YYEKEE (reference sequence). This CDR3 reads CASSFSSGVLVDTQYF. CDR3 nucleotides: TGTGCCAGCAGCTTTTCTTCGGGGGTATTAGTGGATACGCAGTATTTT.

The chain combines TRBV10-3 with TRBJ1-2, with TRBD1 as a possible D gene (6 bases). Germline lookup yields CDR1 ENHRY and CDR2 SYGVKD. The CDR3 spans 18 residues. The V end lost 0 bases, the J end lost 0 bases, and 17 bases lay between the germline ends. The CDR3 loop is CAISESGSRGVSNYGYTF. The DNA of the CDR3 is TGTGCCATCAGTGAGTCCGGCAGCAGGGGAGTATCTAACTATGGCTACACCTTC.

A few counts support this clone. DNA of the CDR3: TGTGCCAGCTCACCAGACAGGGGAGTTACCTCCTATGGCTACACCTTC. Protein: CASSPDRGVTSYGYTF. The chain has TRBV18 and TRBJ1-2; 8 bases are shared with TRBD1. CDR1 KGHSH and CDR2 LQKENI come from the germline V gene. Germline trimming cut 2 bases from V and 4 bases from J; bases unmatched to any gene: 9. The CDR3 spans 16 residues.

The chain employs TRBV2 and TRBJ1-2; D might be TRBD1 (6 bases). Trimming pared 3 bases from V and 7 bases from J, leaving 12 bases between. The CDR3 sequence is 13 residues long. CDR1 and CDR2 from the germline V gene are SNHLY and FYNNEI. The CDR3, as DNA: TGTGCCAGCAGTGACAGGGGAGGGGGTGGCTACACCTTC. Amino acids: CASSDRGGGGYTF.

V and J are TRBV2 and TRBJ1-5, with D perhaps TRBD1 (5 bases). CDR1 SNHLY and CDR2 FYNNEI come from the germline V gene. V lost 7 bases and J lost 2, with 12 bases in between. The CDR3 sequence is 14 residues long. The CDR3: CASNPGVGNQPQHF. CDR3 coding DNA: TGTGCCAGCAACCCGGGGGTCGGCAATCAGCCCCAGCATTTT.

The CDR3 region is CAASSYEQYV. DNA of the CDR3: TGTGCCGCGTCGTCCTACGAGCAGTACGTC. This sequence joins TRBV6-5 and TRBJ2-7; D is undetermined. This CDR3 comprises 10 residues. Germline V gene data show CDR1 as MNHEY and CDR2 as SVGAGI. Deletions cut 11 bases from V and 1 base from J, with 6 bases between.

The CDR3 sequence is CASTPGTSYEQYF. DNA of the CDR3: TGTGCCAGCACCCCCGGGACAAGCTACGAGCAGTACTTC. V and J are TRBV7-9 and TRBJ2-7; weak D call: TRBD1 (6 bases). V lost 7 bases and J 3 bases, leaving 13 bases between the germline ends. This CDR3 is built from 13 residues. CDR1 SEHNR and CDR2 FQNEAQ come from the germline V gene (reference sequence).

This chain connects TRBV5-1 to TRBJ1-6; TRBD1 matches 10 bases. CDR3 length equals 15 residues. CDR1 is SGHRS and CDR2 is YFSETQ in the germline V gene. Trimming cost V 3 bases and J 7 bases; bases outside gene matches: 4. The CDR3 bases are TGCGCCAGCAGCTATCAGGGACAGGGGAATTCACCCCTCCACTTT. As protein: CASSYQGQGNSPLHF. Full variable domain (outside the CDR3, taken from reference TRBV5-1 and TRBJ1-6): KAGVTQTPRYLIKTRGQQVTLSCSPISGHRSVSWYQQTPGQGLQFLFEYFSETQRNKGNFPGRFSGRQFSNSRSEMNVSTLELGDSALYLCASSYQGQGNSPLHFGNGTRLTVT.

The chain recombines TRBV5-1 with TRBJ2-2; TRBD2 aligns across 12 bases. There are 15 residues in the CDR3. V lost 3 bases, J lost 4 bases, and 1 base stayed unmatched. CDR1 and CDR2 (germline): SGHRS, YFSETQ. The CDR3 here is CASSSLAGGTGELFF. In DNA, the CDR3 is TGCGCCAGCAGCTCACTAGCGGGGGGCACCGGGGAGCTGTTTTTT.

The chain employs TRBV7-9 and TRBJ1-1, with 7 bases matching TRBD1. Germline CDR1 is SEHNR and CDR2 is FQNEAQ (reference sequence). The CDR3 has 12 residues. J was trimmed by 11 bases and V by 2 bases; bases with no gene match: 5. CDR3 in amino acids: CASSLIGGEAFF. The CDR3 region has the DNA TGTGCCAGCAGCTTAATAGGGGGCGAGGCTTTCTTT.

About this clone: Other DNA sequences in this specimen translate into the identical CDR3. The genes are TRBV19 and TRBJ1-5; perhaps TRBD1 as D (5 bases). With 0 bases removed from V and 7 bases from J, the gap between germline ends came to 7 bases. Per the germline V gene, CDR1 is LNHDA and CDR2 is SQIVND (reference sequence). This CDR3 contains 13 residues. The DNA of the CDR3 is TGTGCCAGTAGTATAGATCGGGGGCAGCCCCAGCATTTT. This codes for CASSIDRGQPQHF.

V usage is TRBV2 and J usage is TRBJ2-1; 10 positions agree with TRBD2. Per the germline V gene, CDR1 is SNHLY and CDR2 is FYNNEI. This CDR3 has 16 residues. J gave up 7 bases and V 4 bases, and 10 bases lay outside the gene matches. The chain's CDR3 is CASSVRSGGAGNEQFF. Written as DNA, the CDR3 is TGTGCCAGCAGTGTAAGGAGCGGGGGGGCCGGGAATGAGCAGTTCTTC.

This clone was counted only a few times. J is TRBJ2-4 and V is TRBV27; 14 positions match TRBD2. After removal of 8 bases from V and 3 bases from J, the junction contained 6 bases not matched to a gene. The CDR3 consists of 16 residues. Germline V lookup: CDR1 MNHEY, CDR2 SMNVEV (reference sequence). CDR3 region: CASRRLAGGGKNIQYF. CDR3 sequence (DNA): TGTGCCAGCCGGCGACTAGCGGGAGGGGGCAAAAACATTCAGTACTTC.

This chain connects TRBV28 to TRBJ1-1; tentative D call: TRBD1 (6 bases). The CDR3 runs to 15 residues. V lost 1 base, J lost 4 bases, and 13 bases lay in between. Per the germline V gene, CDR1 is MDHEN and CDR2 is SYDVKM. CDR3 sequence (DNA): TGTGCCAGCAGTTTATCCTTCGGACAGCTCACTGAAGCTTTCTTT. It is translated as CASSLSFGQLTEAFF. Full variable domain (rest looked up from reference TRBV28 and TRBJ1-1): DVKVTQSSRYLVKRTGEKVFLECVQDMDHENMFWYRQDPGLGLRLIYFSYDVKMKEKGDIPEGYSVSREKKERFSLILESASTNQTSMYLCASSLSFGQLTEAFFGQGTRLTVV.

This clone is a singleton in its sample. The V call is TRBV29-1, the J call TRBJ2-1; 8 nucleotides align to TRBD1. Trimming removed 5 bases from V and 8 bases from J; junction bases left unmatched: 5. From germline, CDR1 is SQVTM and CDR2 ANQGSEA. The CDR3 loop spans 12 amino acids. The CDR3 here is CSVLGQGDEQFF. CDR3 in DNA: TGCAGCGTTCTCGGACAGGGCGATGAGCAGTTCTTC.

This chain uses TRBV11-2 with TRBJ1-1; D is unresolved. Trimming removed 9 bases at V and 4 bases at J, with 9 bases between. This CDR3 comprises 11 residues. CDR1 is SGHAT, CDR2 FQNNGV, per germline. This CDR3 reads CASRRFTEAFF. The DNA of the CDR3 is TGTGCCAGTAGGAGATTCACTGAAGCTTTCTTT. Together with reference TRBV11-2 and TRBJ1-1, the CDR3 gives the full variable domain: EAGVAQSPRYKIIEKRQSVAFWCNPISGHATLYWYQQILGQGPKLLIQFQNNGVVDDSQLPKDRFSAERLKGVDSTLKIQPAKLEDSAVYLCASRRFTEAFFGQGTRLTVV.

This chain joins TRBV5-6 and TRBJ2-5; D is unclear. Trimming left V 0 bases short and J 5 bases short, with 8 bases between. Germline CDR1 and CDR2: SGHDT and YYEEEE. The CDR3 totals 13 residues. The CDR3 region has the DNA TGTGCCAGCAGCTTGGAGTTTCGGGAGACCCAGTACTTC. Its protein product is CASSLEFRETQYF.

The chain carries TRBV9 and TRBJ1-2; D might be TRBD1 (6 bases). Deletions cut 4 bases from V and 2 bases from J, with 9 bases between. CDR1 and CDR2 (germline): SGDLS, YYNGEE. The CDR3 is 13 residues long. CDR3 sequence (DNA): TGTGCCAGCAGCTCTGGGGGCAACTATGGCTACACCTTC. Translated: CASSSGGNYGYTF.